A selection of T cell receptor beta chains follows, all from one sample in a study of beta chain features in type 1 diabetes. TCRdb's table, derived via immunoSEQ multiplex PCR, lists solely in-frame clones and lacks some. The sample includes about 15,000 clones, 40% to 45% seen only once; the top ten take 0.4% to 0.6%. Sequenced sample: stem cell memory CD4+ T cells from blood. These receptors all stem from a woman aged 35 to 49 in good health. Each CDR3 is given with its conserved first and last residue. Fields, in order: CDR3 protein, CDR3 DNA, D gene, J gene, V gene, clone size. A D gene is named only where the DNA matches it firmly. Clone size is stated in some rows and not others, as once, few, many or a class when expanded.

CASSQTTGILDSPLHF | TGTGCCAGCAGCCAGACAACAGGGATTTTGGATTCACCCCTCCACTTT | - | TRBJ1-6 | TRBV4-2 | few
CASGQGARSGPQHF | TGTGCTAGTGGACAGGGGGCTCGTTCAGGGCCCCAGCATTTT | TRBD1 | TRBJ1-5 | TRBV12-5 | -
CASSLAGGNEQFF | TGTGCCAGCTCACTGGCAGGGGGCAATGAGCAGTTCTTC | TRBD1 | TRBJ2-1 | TRBV18 | -
CASSLPLAGGPYEQFF | TGCGCCAGCAGCTTGCCACTAGCGGGGGGGCCCTATGAGCAGTTCTTC | TRBD2 | TRBJ2-1 | TRBV5-1 | few
CASSPRPGQKMNTEAFF | TGTGCCAGCAGCCCCCGACCGGGACAGAAGATGAACACTGAAGCTTTCTTT | TRBD1 | TRBJ1-1 | TRBV7-8 | -
CASSSSGQGNGYTF | TGTGCCAGCAGCTCATCAGGGCAGGGCAATGGCTACACCTTC | - | TRBJ1-2 | TRBV7-9 | few
CASSPRGDRGAGELFF | TGTGCCAGCAGCCCCCGCGGGGACAGGGGCGCCGGGGAGCTGTTTTTT | TRBD1 | TRBJ2-2 | TRBV9 | -
CASSSAAVDGGSYTF | TGTGCCAGCAGTTCCGCAGCCGTAGACGGAGGATCCTACACCTTC | - | TRBJ1-2 | TRBV28 | -
CASSFRTEAFF | TGTGCCAGCAGCTTCCGCACTGAAGCTTTCTTT | - | TRBJ1-1 | TRBV5-6 | few
CASSFLRTGRSGELFF | TGTGCCAGCAGTTTTCTTAGGACAGGGAGATCCGGGGAGCTGTTTTTT | TRBD1 | TRBJ2-2 | TRBV27 | -
CASSLEAGPYEQYF | TGTGCCAGCAGCTTAGAGGCAGGGCCCTACGAGCAGTACTTC | - | TRBJ2-7 | TRBV7-2 | -
CASSYPRQGKYEQYF | TGTGCCAGCAGTTACCCAAGACAGGGAAAGTACGAGCAGTACTTC | TRBD1 | TRBJ2-7 | TRBV6-5 | -
CASSYRTGDYGYTF | TGTGCCAGCAGTTACCGGACAGGGGACTATGGCTACACCTTC | TRBD1 | TRBJ1-2 | TRBV6-5 | -
CASGGYGNEKLFF | TGTGCCAGCGGAGGGTACGGTAATGAAAAACTGTTTTTT | - | TRBJ1-4 | TRBV2 | few
CATSRLQTGAYEQYF | TGTGCCACCAGCAGACTCCAGACAGGGGCCTACGAGCAGTACTTC | TRBD1 | TRBJ2-7 | TRBV15 | few
CASSQRRGATGETQYF | TGTGCCAGCTCCCAACGCCGGGGGGCGACCGGAGAGACCCAGTACTTC | - | TRBJ2-5 | TRBV18 | -
CASSDIARTDTQYF | TGCGCCAGCAGTGACATTGCGCGGACAGATACGCAGTATTTT | - | TRBJ2-3 | TRBV10-1 | -
CASSYSAGPYGYTF | TGTGCCAGCAGTTACTCGGCAGGGCCGTATGGCTACACCTTC | - | TRBJ1-2 | TRBV6-6 | few
CASSLASANYGYTF | TGTGCCAGCAGCTTAGCGTCAGCTAACTATGGCTACACCTTC | - | TRBJ1-2 | TRBV7-8 | once
CASSPPSTGELFF | TGTGCCAGCTCACCACCGAGTACCGGGGAGCTGTTTTTT | - | TRBJ2-2 | TRBV18 | few
CASSTVGYTF | TGTGCCAGCAGTACTGTTGGCTACACCTTC | - | TRBJ1-2 | TRBV6-7 | -
CASSVQGTPGELFF | TGTGCCAGCAGCGTACAGGGGACTCCCGGGGAGCTGTTTTTT | - | TRBJ2-2 | TRBV2 | few
CASSERGLLTGELFF | TGTGCCAGCAGTGAAAGAGGACTCCTCACCGGGGAGCTGTTTTTT | - | TRBJ2-2 | TRBV25-1 | -
CASSYAGPPYEQYF | TGTGCCAGCAGTTACGCGGGACCGCCCTACGAGCAGTACTTC | - | TRBJ2-7 | TRBV6-6 | -
CASTLGQGALNEQFF | TGTGCCAGCACCTTGGGGCAGGGGGCCTTAAATGAGCAGTTCTTC | TRBD1 | TRBJ2-1 | TRBV7-8 | -
CASSPAGQPQHF | TGTGCCAGCAGCCCCGCCGGGCAGCCCCAGCATTTT | - | TRBJ1-5 | TRBV7-9 | few
CASSVEARSRRFF | TGCGCCAGCAGTGTCGAGGCCCGGAGTCGCCGGTTCTTC | - | TRBJ2-1 | TRBV10-2 | -
CASSIGLRGALGGELFF | TGTGCCAGTAGTATTGGATTGCGGGGGGCGCTTGGCGGGGAGCTGTTTTTT | TRBD2 | TRBJ2-2 | TRBV19 | few
CASSLGPGTYEQYF | TGCGCCAGCAGCTTGGGGCCGGGAACCTACGAGCAGTACTTC | - | TRBJ2-7 | TRBV5-1 | -
CASSPYNEQFF | TGTGCCAGCAGCCCATACAATGAGCAGTTCTTC | - | TRBJ2-1 | TRBV2 | few
CASSLAGSGANDYEQYF | TGCGCCAGCAGCTTGGCAGGTAGCGGAGCGAACGACTACGAGCAGTACTTC | - | TRBJ2-7 | TRBV5-1 | few
CASSQEGTSGGTDTQYF | TGCGCCAGCAGCCAAGAAGGAACTAGCGGGGGCACAGATACGCAGTATTTT | TRBD2 | TRBJ2-3 | TRBV4-1 | -
CASSLGLGKGDTEAFF | TGCGCCAGCAGCTTGGGTCTAGGGAAGGGGGACACTGAAGCTTTCTTT | - | TRBJ1-1 | TRBV5-1 | -
CASSSRHTLTYEQYF | TGTGCCAGCAGCTCCCGACACACACTTACCTACGAGCAGTACTTC | - | TRBJ2-7 | TRBV7-8 | -
CASSFETGRNEQFF | TGTGCCAGCAGCTTTGAGACAGGGCGGAATGAGCAGTTCTTC | TRBD1 | TRBJ2-1 | TRBV7-9 | few
CASAIGAGTNEQFF | TGTGCTAGTGCCATCGGGGCGGGGACCAATGAGCAGTTCTTC | - | TRBJ2-1 | TRBV12-5 | -